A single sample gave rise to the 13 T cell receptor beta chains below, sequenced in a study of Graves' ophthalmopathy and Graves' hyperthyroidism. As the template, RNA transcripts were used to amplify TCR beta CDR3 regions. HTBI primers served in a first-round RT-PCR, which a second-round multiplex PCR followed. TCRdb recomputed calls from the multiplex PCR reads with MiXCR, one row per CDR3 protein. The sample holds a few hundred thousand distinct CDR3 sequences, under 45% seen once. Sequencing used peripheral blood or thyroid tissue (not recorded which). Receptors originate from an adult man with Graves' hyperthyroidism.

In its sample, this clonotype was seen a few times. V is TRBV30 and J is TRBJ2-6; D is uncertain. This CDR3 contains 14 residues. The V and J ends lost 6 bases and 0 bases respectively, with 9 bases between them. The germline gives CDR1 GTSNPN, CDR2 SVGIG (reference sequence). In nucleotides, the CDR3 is TGTGCCTGCGGACGGTACTCTGGGGCCAACGTCCTGACTTTC. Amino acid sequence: CACGRYSGANVLTF.

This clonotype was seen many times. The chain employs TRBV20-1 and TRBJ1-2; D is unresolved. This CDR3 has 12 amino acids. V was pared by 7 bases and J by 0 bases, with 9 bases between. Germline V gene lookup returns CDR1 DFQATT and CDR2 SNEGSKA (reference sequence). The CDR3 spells CSGGATNYGYTF. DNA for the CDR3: TGCAGTGGAGGAGCAACTAACTATGGCTACACCTTC.

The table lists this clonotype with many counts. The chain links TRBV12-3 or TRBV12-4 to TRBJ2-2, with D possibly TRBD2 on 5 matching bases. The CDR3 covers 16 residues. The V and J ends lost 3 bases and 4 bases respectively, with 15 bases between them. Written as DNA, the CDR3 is TGTGCCAGCAGTTTCCTGCGGGCGCGAGGCACCGGGGAGCTGTTTTTT. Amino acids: CASSFLRARGTGELFF.

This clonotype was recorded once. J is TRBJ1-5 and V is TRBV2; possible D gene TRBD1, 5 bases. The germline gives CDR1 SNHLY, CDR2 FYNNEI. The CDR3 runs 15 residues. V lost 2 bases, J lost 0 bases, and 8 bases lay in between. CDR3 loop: CASSERGFSNQPQHF. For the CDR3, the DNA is TGTGCCAGCAGTGAAAGGGGATTTAGCAATCAGCCCCAGCATTTT. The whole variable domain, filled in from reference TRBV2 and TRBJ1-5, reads EPEVTQTPSHQVTQMGQEVILRCVPISNHLYFYWYRQILGQKVEFLVSFYNNEISEKSEIFDDQFSVERPDGSNFTLKIRSTKLEDSAMYFCASSERGFSNQPQHFGDGTRLSIL.

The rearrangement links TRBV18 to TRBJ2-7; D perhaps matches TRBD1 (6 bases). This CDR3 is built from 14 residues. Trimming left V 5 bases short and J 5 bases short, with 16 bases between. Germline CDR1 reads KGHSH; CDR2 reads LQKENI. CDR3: CASSSYTGTHEQYF. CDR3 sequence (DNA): TGTGCCAGCTCATCCTACACCGGGACACACGAGCAGTACTTC.

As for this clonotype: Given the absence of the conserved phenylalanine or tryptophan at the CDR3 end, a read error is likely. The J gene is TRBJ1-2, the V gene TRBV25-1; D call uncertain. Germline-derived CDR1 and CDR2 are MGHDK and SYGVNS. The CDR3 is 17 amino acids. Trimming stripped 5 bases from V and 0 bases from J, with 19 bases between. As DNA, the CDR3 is TGTGCCAGCAGTTTATCCCTCGGCAGGAATACTAACTATGGCTACACCCTC. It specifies CASSLSLGRNTNYGYTL.

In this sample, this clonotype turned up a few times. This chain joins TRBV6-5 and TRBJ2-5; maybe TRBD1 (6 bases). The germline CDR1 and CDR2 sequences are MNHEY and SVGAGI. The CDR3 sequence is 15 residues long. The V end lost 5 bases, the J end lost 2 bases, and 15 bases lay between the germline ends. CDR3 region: CASSTPGHGQETQYF. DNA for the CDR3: TGTGCCAGCAGTACGCCGGGACATGGGCAAGAGACCCAGTACTTC.

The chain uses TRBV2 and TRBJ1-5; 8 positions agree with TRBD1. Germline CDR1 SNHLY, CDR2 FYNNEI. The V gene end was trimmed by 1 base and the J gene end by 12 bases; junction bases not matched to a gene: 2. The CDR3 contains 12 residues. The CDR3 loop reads CASSEGTGLQHF. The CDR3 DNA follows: TGTGCCAGCAGTGAAGGGACAGGGCTCCAGCATTTT.

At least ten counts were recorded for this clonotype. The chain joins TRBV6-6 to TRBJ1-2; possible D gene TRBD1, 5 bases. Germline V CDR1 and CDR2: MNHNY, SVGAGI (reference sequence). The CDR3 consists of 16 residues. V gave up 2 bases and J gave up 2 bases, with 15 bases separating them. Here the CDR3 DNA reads TGTGCCAGCAGTTACCCCTTCCCGGGACGGAACTATGGCTACACCTTC. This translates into CASSYPFPGRNYGYTF.

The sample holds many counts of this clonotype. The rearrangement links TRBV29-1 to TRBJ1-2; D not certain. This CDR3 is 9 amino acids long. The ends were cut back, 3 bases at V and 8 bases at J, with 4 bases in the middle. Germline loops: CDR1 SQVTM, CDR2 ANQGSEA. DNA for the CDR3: TGCAGCGTTGATGGAGGCTACACCTTC. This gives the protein CSVDGGYTF.

DNA of the CDR3: TGCAGTGCTAGAGGTGGTCCGGTACAGCCCCAGCATTTT. Translating gives CSARGGPVQPQHF. The chain carries TRBV20-1 and TRBJ1-5, with D unresolved. V lost 1 base, J lost 7 bases, and 11 bases lay in between. The CDR3 length is 13 residues. The germline gives CDR1 DFQATT, CDR2 SNEGSKA (reference sequence).

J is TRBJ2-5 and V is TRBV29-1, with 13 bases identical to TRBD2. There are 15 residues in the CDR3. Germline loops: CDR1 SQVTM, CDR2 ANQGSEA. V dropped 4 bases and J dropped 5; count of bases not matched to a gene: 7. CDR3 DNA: TGCAGCGTTGGAGGGACTAGCGGGACCGCGGAGACCCAGTACTTC. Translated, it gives CSVGGTSGTAETQYF.

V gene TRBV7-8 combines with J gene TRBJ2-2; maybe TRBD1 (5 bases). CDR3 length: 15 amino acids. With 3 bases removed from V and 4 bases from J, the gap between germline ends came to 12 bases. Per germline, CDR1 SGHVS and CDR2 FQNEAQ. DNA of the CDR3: TGTGCCAGCAGCTTTAGGGGTTGGGGCACCGGGGAGCTGTTTTTT. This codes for CASSFRGWGTGELFF.